This T cell receptor beta chain was recorded in a study of monozygotic twins with inflammatory bowel disease. Regarding this clonotype: As yet, its antigen is unknown.

From germline, CDR1 is SGHNT and CDR2 YYREEE (reference sequence). The CDR3 loop spans 15 amino acids. Input per TCR library consisted of 3500 ng of total RNA. For both chains, the TCRalpha and TCRbeta cDNA went through two nested PCRs of approximately 16 and 10 cycles. TCRdb reprocessed the 5' RACE reads, with one entry per CDR3 protein and no DNA. This table holds 300,000 to 350,000 distinct CDR3 sequences. Points from the study as a whole: Distinction of different T cell subtypes was not possible. There was no support for any single strong signal or clonotype associated with IBD.

The source of this sequence is a human donor with ulcerative colitis or Crohn's disease, or a healthy co-twin of an affected twin (not recorded which). The J gene is TRBJ2-2, the V gene TRBV5-4; absent DNA, TCRdb's TRBD1 call cannot be checked. The source material was blood. The CDR3 region is CASSRGTVNTGELFF. The full variable domain, completed using reference TRBV5-4 and TRBJ2-2, is ETGVTQSPTHLIKTRGQQVTLRCSSQSGHNTVSWYQQALGQGPQFIFQYYREEENGRGNFPPRFSGLQFPNYSSELNVNALELDDSALYLCASSRGTVNTGELFFGEGSRLTVL.